This T cell receptor beta chain emerged from a study of blood T cells in healthy people across ages. J lost 5 bases, V lost 8 bases, and 6 bases had no gene match. The CDR3 contains 12 residues. In germline, CDR1 is SGDLS, CDR2 YYNGEE. Alongside a J-beta primer mix, a sample-barcoded 5' primer served in a second PCR lasting 7 to 11 cycles. TCRdb called the 5' RACE reads again in MiXCR, with one record for every CDR3 protein. The repertoire holds roughly 1.4 million distinct CDR3 sequences, approximately 63% seen once, with approximately 7% in the top ten. The clonotype originates from a young man in good health. The chain combines TRBV9 with TRBJ2-5; the match to TRBD1 covers 7 bases. The specimen was blood. CDR3 coding DNA: TGTGCCAGTACCGACAGGGCGGAGACCCAGTACTTC. This sequence encodes CASTDRAETQYF.